These T cell receptor beta chains were read from a single sample in a study of cytomegalovirus exposure and HLA in healthy donors. The method was immunoSEQ multiplex PCR; TCRdb's version includes in-frame clones alone and lacks a portion of them. The sample lists about 280,000 clones, 85% to 90% occurring once. The sample consisted of PBMCs. These receptors all come from a woman between 18 and 29 years old in good health and CMV-seronegative. The CDR3 runs from the conserved cysteine through the conserved F or W. A D gene is named only where the DNA matches it firmly. The size of a clone is reported for some rows only, either as once, few or many, or as a class for expanded clones.

-	-	TRBV11-2	TRBJ2-5	TGTGCCAGCAGCCCATGGGACTTCTTATCAGAGACCCAGTACTTC	CASSPWDFLSETQYF
TRBD1	-	TRBV2	TRBJ1-1	TGTGCCAGCGTAGAACAGGGGGTGAACACTGAAGCTTTCTTT	CASVEQGVNTEAFF
TRBD2	-	TRBV29-1	TRBJ2-1	TGCAGCGTTGACGGTTCGTCTAGCGGGGGGGCCGGATTTAGGATCTTC	CSVDGSSSGGAGFRIF
TRBD2	-	TRBV11-2	TRBJ2-5	TGTGCCAGCAGCCAACGGACTAGCGGGGGGTACGAGACCCAGTACTTC	CASSQRTSGGYETQYF
-	-	TRBV29-1	TRBJ1-1	TGCAGCGTTGGGTCAGGGAACACTGAAGCTTTCTTT	CSVGSGNTEAFF
-	-	TRBV9	TRBJ2-2	TGTGCCAGCAGCCCCTTTGAGAGAGCCGGGGAGCTGTTTTTT	CASSPFERAGELFF
TRBD1	-	TRBV19	TRBJ1-5	TGTGCCAGTAGTGCGGGACAGTACAATCAGCCCCAGCATTTT	CASSAGQYNQPQHF
-	-	TRBV6-5	TRBJ1-1	TGTGCCAGCAGTTACGCAGGGGTAGTTAACACTGAAGCTTTCTTT	CASSYAGVVNTEAFF
-	-	TRBV19	TRBJ2-7	TGTGCCAGTAGTATGCGTCAGGACTCCTACGAGCAGTACTTC	CASSMRQDSYEQYF
TRBD1	few	TRBV5-4	TRBJ1-2	TGTGCCAGCAGCCCGGACAGGAGCTATGGCTACACCTTC	CASSPDRSYGYTF
-	-	TRBV5-6	TRBJ1-3	TGTGCCAGCAGCTTGGGGCCGGGAGGAAACACCATATATTTT	CASSLGPGGNTIYF
TRBD1	-	TRBV2	TRBJ2-7	TGTGCCAGCAGTGCTCCCCGCCCCCCCGGGACAGGGTCAACCTTGCAGTACTTC	CASSAPRPPGTGSTLQYF
TRBD1	once	TRBV7-9	TRBJ1-2	TGTGCCAGCAGCCCCGGGACAGGGCTGGGGCAAGGCTACACCTTC	CASSPGTGLGQGYTF
-	-	TRBV10-2	TRBJ2-7	TGCGCCAGCAAACGAAGGGGCCAGTACGAGCAGTACTTC	CASKRRGQYEQYF
-	-	TRBV11-1	TRBJ1-1	TGTGCCAGCAGCTCAAGGGGGTTGACTGAAGCTTTCTTT	CASSSRGLTEAFF
TRBD1	-	TRBV7-6	TRBJ2-7	TGTGCCAGCAGCTTAGGTGCGGGACAGGGATATGACGAGCAGTACTTC	CASSLGAGQGYDEQYF
-	-	TRBV9	TRBJ2-7	TGTGCCAGCAGCCTTGGGCTGGGGGCCGAGCAGTACTTC	CASSLGLGAEQYF
-	-	TRBV13	TRBJ1-2	TGTGCCAGCAGGTCCCCTCGGTTGGACTATGGCTACACCTTC	CASRSPRLDYGYTF
-	-	TRBV19	TRBJ1-5	TGTGCCAGTAGTATTAACGGTCCCTGGCAGCCCCAGCATTTT	CASSINGPWQPQHF
-	-	TRBV19	TRBJ2-3	TGTGCCAGTAGTATCGGACAGCCAAGCACAGATACGCAGTATTTT	CASSIGQPSTDTQYF
-	few	TRBV19	TRBJ1-5	TGTGCCAGTAGTCCGGGGTCCTACGGGCAGCCCCAGCATTTT	CASSPGSYGQPQHF
-	-	TRBV15	TRBJ2-2	TGTGCCACCGCGGGGACCGGGGAGCTGTTTTTT	CATAGTGELFF
TRBD2	-	TRBV7-6	TRBJ2-7	TGTGCCAGCAGTCGGACCGGGACTAGCGGGGGTCAGAACGAGCAGTACTTC	CASSRTGTSGGQNEQYF
-	-	TRBV27	TRBJ1-5	TGTGCTAGCAGTCTCTACGGGATTAGCAATCAGCCCCAGCATTTT	CASSLYGISNQPQHF
-	-	TRBV19	TRBJ1-5	TGTGCCAGTAGTGCCGCTATGGGCAATCAGCCCCAGCATTTT	CASSAAMGNQPQHF
TRBD2	-	TRBV19	TRBJ2-1	TGTGCCAGTAGTTCGCCGACTAGCGGCCTCCTCAATGAGCAGTTCTTC	CASSSPTSGLLNEQFF
TRBD1	-	TRBV23-1	TRBJ1-1	TGCGCCAGCAGTCAATCATACAGGGGGCTCATGAACACTGAAGCTTTCTTT	CASSQSYRGLMNTEAFF
TRBD2	-	TRBV2	TRBJ2-6	TGTGCCAGCAGTGAAGCGTTGGGGGGGACTGGGGCCAACGTCCTGACTTTC	CASSEALGGTGANVLTF
TRBD1	-	TRBV7-9	TRBJ1-4	TGTGCCAGCAGCTTAGCCGGGACAGGGGATCCCTCAACTAATGAAAAACTGTTTTTT	CASSLAGTGDPSTNEKLFF
-	-	TRBV6-1	TRBJ2-7	TGTGCCGCAGGCGGGAAAAACTCCTACGAGCAGTACTTC	CAAGGKNSYEQYF
TRBD1	-	TRBV29-1	TRBJ1-2	TGCAGCGGCGGGACAGGCTCTAACTATGGCTACACCTTC	CSGGTGSNYGYTF
TRBD1	-	TRBV5-6	TRBJ2-7	TGTGCCAGTGCCGGGACAGGGCGGGTCGAGCAGTACTTC	CASAGTGRVEQYF